Listed here are 28 T cell receptor beta chains from one sample, sequenced in a study of blood T cell repertoires in COVID-19. Sequencing was performed with immunoSEQ multiplex PCR; in TCRdb, only in-frame clones are kept and a portion is missing. The data show some 390,000 clones, 89% seen once. Sequences were obtained from peripheral blood. These receptors were taken from a middle-aged woman with COVID-19, enrolled during active disease.

The chain couples TRBV25-1 to TRBJ1-1; D not certain. The CDR3 is made up of 11 amino acids. V was clipped by 11 bases and J by 7 bases, with 14 bases between them. Germline V lookup: CDR1 MGHDK, CDR2 SYGVNS. The CDR3 sequence is CACGDWIEAFF. The CDR3 nucleotides read TGTGCCTGCGGGGATTGGATTGAAGCTTTCTTT.

This sequence joins TRBV28 and TRBJ2-3; D is unclear. V was pared by 5 bases and J by 2 bases, with 11 bases between. The CDR3 length is 14 residues. Germline CDR1 MDHEN, CDR2 SYDVKM. The CDR3 loop is CASSPRSHTDTQYF. The CDR3 region has the DNA TGTGCCAGCAGTCCAAGGAGTCACACAGATACGCAGTATTTT.

This rearrangement joins TRBV30 to TRBJ1-6; D is undetermined. CDR1 and CDR2 (germline): GTSNPN, SVGIG (reference sequence). This CDR3 contains 15 residues. Trimming stripped 0 bases from V and 6 bases from J, with 12 bases between. This CDR3 is CAWSVIQAVNSPLHF. Here the CDR3 DNA reads TGTGCCTGGAGTGTGATCCAGGCAGTTAATTCACCCCTCCACTTT.

The V gene is TRBV24-1, the J gene TRBJ2-5; D gene ambiguous. CDR1 and CDR2 from the germline V gene are KGHDR and SFDVKD. The CDR3 is 13 amino acids. Trimming stripped 1 base from V and 2 bases from J, with 4 bases between. The CDR3 here is CATSDFEQETQYF. DNA for the CDR3: TGTGCCACCAGTGATTTCGAGCAAGAGACCCAGTACTTC.

This chain connects TRBV3-1 (or the pseudogene TRBV3-2) to TRBJ1-2; D not resolved. V was clipped by 4 bases and J by 5 bases, with 17 bases between them. Germline V gene data show CDR1 as LGHDT and CDR2 as YNNKEL (reference sequence). The CDR3 length is 15 residues. The DNA for the CDR3 is TGTGCCAGCAGCCTCGGACTGCCGGGCTCGTATGGCTACACCTTC. This codes for CASSLGLPGSYGYTF.

V gene TRBV2 combines with J gene TRBJ1-2; 7 bases match TRBD1. Germline values: CDR1 SNHLY, CDR2 FYNNEI. The CDR3 covers 12 residues. V lost 6 bases and J lost 7; bases outside the gene matches: 5. CDR3 protein: CASSGTVTGYTF. As DNA, the CDR3 is TGTGCCAGCAGCGGGACAGTAACTGGCTACACCTTC.

This clone has a single count. This rearrangement joins TRBV6-5 to TRBJ2-3; 7 nucleotides match TRBD1. The CDR3 has 13 residues. The germline V gene has CDR1 MNHEY and CDR2 SVGAGI. After removal of 6 bases from V and 4 bases from J, the junction contained 4 bases not matched to a gene. The CDR3 region is CASRQGNPDTQYF. The CDR3 DNA sequence: TGTGCCAGCAGACAGGGGAACCCAGATACGCAGTATTTT.

This chain links TRBV7-2 with TRBJ1-2; a weak D match, TRBD1 (5 bases). V shed 0 bases and J shed 8 bases, with 13 bases lying between them. Germline lookup yields CDR1 SGHTA and CDR2 FQGNSA. The CDR3 totals 14 residues. This CDR3 is CASSLAPGRRGYTF. The CDR3 bases are TGTGCCAGCAGCTTAGCCCCAGGGCGTAGAGGCTACACCTTC.

V and J are TRBV7-3 and TRBJ2-1; 7 bases match TRBD2. Germline V gene lookup returns CDR1 SGHTA and CDR2 FQGTGA. Trimming took 4 bases from V and 9 from J; bases not matched to a gene: 3. The CDR3 runs 12 residues. The DNA for the CDR3 is TGTGCCAGCAGCTCCCGGACTAGTGAGCAGTTCTTC. This sequence encodes CASSSRTSEQFF.

This CDR3 reads CASSDLLAGADTQYF. CDR3 in DNA: TGTGCCAGCAGTGATTTGCTAGCGGGAGCAGATACGCAGTATTTT. This chain connects TRBV25-1 to TRBJ2-3, with 10 nucleotides matching TRBD2. Germline V CDR1 and CDR2: MGHDK, SYGVNS. The length of the CDR3 is 15 residues. V dropped 3 bases and J dropped 4; count of bases not matched to a gene: 4.

The gene calls are TRBV5-6 and TRBJ1-2; possible D gene TRBD1, 6 bases. CDR3 length: 13 residues. Germline loops: CDR1 SGHDT, CDR2 YYEEEE. V lost 4 bases and J lost 8, with 15 bases in between. The DNA for the CDR3 is TGTGCCAGCAGCACCCCCCAGGGGCACGGCTACACCTTC. It specifies CASSTPQGHGYTF.

The chain uses TRBV7-9 and TRBJ1-5, with 10 bases matching TRBD1. Losses at the gene ends were 4 bases for V and 2 bases for J; bases not matched to a gene: 5. Germline CDR1 reads SEHNR; CDR2 reads FQNEAQ (reference sequence). The CDR3 sequence is 16 residues long. For the CDR3, the DNA is TGTGCCAGCAGCTCCACCGGGACAGGGGGCAATCAGCCCCAGCATTTT. Translation gives CASSSTGTGGNQPQHF.

The sample holds one count of this clone. The chain has TRBV5-1 and TRBJ2-5; TRBD2 aligns across 8 bases. The CDR3 is 16 amino acids. Germline loops: CDR1 SGHRS, CDR2 YFSETQ. The trim removed 2 bases at V and 1 base at J, leaving 7 bases unmatched. The CDR3 nucleotides are TGCGCCAGCAGCTTTAAGTTAGCGGGGAGCCAAGAGACCCAGTACTTC. Translating it yields CASSFKLAGSQETQYF.

The gene calls are TRBV11-2 and TRBJ1-1, with D uncertain. Trimming removed 0 bases at V and 0 bases at J, with 11 bases between. The CDR3 runs to 16 residues. The germline V gene has CDR1 SGHAT and CDR2 FQNNGV. This chain's CDR3 is CASSLDSGWMNTEAFF. The CDR3 region has the DNA TGTGCCAGCAGCTTAGATTCGGGATGGATGAACACTGAAGCTTTCTTT.

The chain uses TRBV30 and TRBJ2-5, with D hard to call. The V gene's germline CDR1 is GTSNPN and CDR2 SVGIG (reference sequence). The CDR3 loop spans 11 amino acids. Trimming cost V 4 bases and J 12 bases, with 15 bases left between them. The CDR3 sequence: CAWMGMGLEYF. The CDR3 nucleotides are TGTGCCTGGATGGGCATGGGTTTAGAGTACTTC.

J is TRBJ1-5 and V is TRBV18; the D is unclear. V lost 1 base, J lost 6 bases, and 19 bases lay in between. Germline V gene data show CDR1 as KGHSH and CDR2 as LQKENI. This CDR3 is 17 amino acids long. CDR3 nucleotides: TGTGCCAGCTCACCACGAAGGGAACAGACCGGGAGTCAGCCCCAGCATTTT. Its protein is CASSPRREQTGSQPQHF.

V usage is TRBV4-3 and J usage is TRBJ2-1; TRBD2 matches at 9 bases. The germline V gene has CDR1 LGHNA and CDR2 YSLEER. The CDR3 spans 14 residues. Unmatched junction bases numbered 8, after V lost 4 bases and J lost 10 bases. The CDR3 loop is CASSLGLAGGEQFF. The CDR3 DNA reads TGCGCCAGCAGCCTGGGACTAGCAGGGGGGGAGCAGTTCTTC.

Here the CDR3 DNA reads TGTGCCAGCACCGGGGGAAGCGGGAGGTTGAATGAGCAGTTCTTC. This gives the protein CASTGGSGRLNEQFF. V and J are TRBV2 and TRBJ2-1; 9 nucleotides match TRBD2. V shed 7 bases, J shed 7 bases, and the junction held 11 bases outside the gene matches. Germline CDR1 SNHLY, CDR2 FYNNEI. The CDR3 covers 15 residues.

V is TRBV19 and J is TRBJ2-3, with D perhaps TRBD1 (5 bases). The CDR3 loop spans 15 amino acids. V shed 4 bases and J shed 5 bases, with 16 bases lying between them. In germline, CDR1 is LNHDA, CDR2 SQIVND (reference sequence). This CDR3 reads CASSSRGRQGDTQYF. The CDR3 DNA reads as TGTGCCAGTAGTAGTCGAGGTCGGCAGGGAGATACGCAGTATTTT.

The V call is TRBV5-8, the J call TRBJ1-1, with 7 nucleotides matching TRBD1. The germline CDR1 and CDR2 sequences are SGHTS and YDEGEE. The V segment lost 4 bases and the J segment 0 bases; nucleotides outside the gene matches: 6. This CDR3 comprises 15 residues. In nucleotides, the CDR3 is TGTGCCAGCAGCCAGACAGGGCGGGTGAACACTGAAGCTTTCTTT. Translation: CASSQTGRVNTEAFF. Combining the CDR3 with reference TRBV5-8 and TRBJ1-1 gives the whole variable domain EAGVTQSPTHLIKTRGQQATLRCSPISGHTSVYWYQQALGLGLQFLLWYDEGEERNRGNFPPRFSGRQFPNYSSELNVNALELEDSALYLCASSQTGRVNTEAFFGQGTRLTVV.

This clone showed up just a few times. The J gene is TRBJ2-7, the V gene TRBV27; D possibly corresponds to TRBD1 (5 bases). Trimming took off 6 bases at V and 6 bases at J, with 12 bases between the two ends. Looked up from germline, CDR1 is MNHEY and CDR2 is SMNVEV (reference sequence). This CDR3 is 12 amino acids long. Here the CDR3 reads CASSSRAGEQYF. Here the CDR3 DNA reads TGTGCCAGCAGCTCCAGGGCAGGCGAGCAGTACTTC.

The chain recombines TRBV7-2 with TRBJ2-7; 9 positions match TRBD1. The CDR3 runs 17 residues. The J segment lost 5 bases and the V segment lost 5 bases, leaving 16 bases of the junction unmatched. CDR1 and CDR2 from the germline V gene are SGHTA and FQGNSA. The DNA for the CDR3 is TGTGCCAGCAGCGTCTACGGGGCGGGACAGGGCCGTAACGAGCAGTACTTC. This translates into CASSVYGAGQGRNEQYF.

The chain couples TRBV4-2 to TRBJ2-5; 8 bases match TRBD2. Germline V gives CDR1 LGHNA, CDR2 YNFKEQ. V shed 6 bases, J shed 0 bases, and the junction held 9 bases outside the gene matches. The CDR3 extends over 16 amino acids. The CDR3 DNA is TGTGCCAGCAGACAAACCGGGGGGGGGAACCAAGAGACCCAGTACTTC. Translation gives CASRQTGGGNQETQYF.

The chain combines TRBV19 with TRBJ1-2; a weak D match, TRBD1 (5 bases). V lost 2 bases and J 6 bases, leaving 16 bases between the germline ends. The germline V gene has CDR1 LNHDA and CDR2 SQIVND (reference sequence). The CDR3 runs to 15 residues. The CDR3 region is CASSIPSGTADGYTF. DNA of the CDR3: TGTGCCAGTAGTATACCGTCTGGGACTGCCGATGGCTACACCTTC.

This CDR3 reads CAAAKTGNTEAFF. The CDR3 nucleotides are TGTGCCGCGGCTAAGACCGGGAACACTGAAGCTTTCTTT. This rearrangement joins TRBV19 to TRBJ1-1; D not resolved. The CDR3 is made up of 13 amino acids. With 11 bases removed from V and 1 base from J, the gap between germline ends came to 14 bases. From germline, CDR1 is LNHDA and CDR2 SQIVND (reference sequence).

This chain links TRBV19 with TRBJ1-5; 11 nucleotides agree with TRBD1. Trimming removed 6 bases from V and 6 bases from J; junction bases left unmatched: 7. The CDR3 covers 15 residues. Germline lookup yields CDR1 LNHDA and CDR2 SQIVND (reference sequence). Here the CDR3 DNA reads TGTGCCAGTAGATCCGGGACAGGGGGTATTCAGCCCCAGCATTTT. Its translation is CASRSGTGGIQPQHF.

Only a few counts were recorded for this clone. The chain couples TRBV12-3 or TRBV12-4 to TRBJ1-3; D uncertain. The V gene lost 5 bases and the J gene lost 2 bases, with 7 bases spanning the gap. This CDR3 region has 13 residues. CDR3 coding DNA: TGTGCCAGCAGTACTAGCGCTGGAAACACCATATATTTT. Its translation: CASSTSAGNTIYF.

The V and J genes are TRBV12-3 or TRBV12-4 and TRBJ1-2; 9 nucleotides match TRBD1. The CDR3 has 13 residues. V lost 7 bases and J lost 6; bases outside the gene matches: 6. The chain's CDR3 is CASTLDRGNGYTF. Written as DNA, the CDR3 is TGTGCCAGCACTTTGGACAGGGGTAATGGCTACACCTTC.